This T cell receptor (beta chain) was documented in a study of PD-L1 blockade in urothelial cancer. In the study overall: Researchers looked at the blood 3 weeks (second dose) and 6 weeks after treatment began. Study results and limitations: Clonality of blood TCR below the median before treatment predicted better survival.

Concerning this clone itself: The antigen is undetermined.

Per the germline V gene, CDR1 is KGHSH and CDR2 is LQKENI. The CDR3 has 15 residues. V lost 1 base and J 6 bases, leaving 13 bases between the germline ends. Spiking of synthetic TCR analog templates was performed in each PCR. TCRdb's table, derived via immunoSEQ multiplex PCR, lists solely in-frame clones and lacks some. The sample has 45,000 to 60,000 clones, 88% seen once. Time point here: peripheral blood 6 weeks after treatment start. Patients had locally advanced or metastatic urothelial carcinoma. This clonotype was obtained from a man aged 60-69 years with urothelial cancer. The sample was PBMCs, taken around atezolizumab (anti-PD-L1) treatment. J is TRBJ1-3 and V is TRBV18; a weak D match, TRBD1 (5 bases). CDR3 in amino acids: CASSPQPTAQNTIYF. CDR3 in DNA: TGTGCCAGCTCACCACAACCGACAGCTCAAAACACCATATATTTT.